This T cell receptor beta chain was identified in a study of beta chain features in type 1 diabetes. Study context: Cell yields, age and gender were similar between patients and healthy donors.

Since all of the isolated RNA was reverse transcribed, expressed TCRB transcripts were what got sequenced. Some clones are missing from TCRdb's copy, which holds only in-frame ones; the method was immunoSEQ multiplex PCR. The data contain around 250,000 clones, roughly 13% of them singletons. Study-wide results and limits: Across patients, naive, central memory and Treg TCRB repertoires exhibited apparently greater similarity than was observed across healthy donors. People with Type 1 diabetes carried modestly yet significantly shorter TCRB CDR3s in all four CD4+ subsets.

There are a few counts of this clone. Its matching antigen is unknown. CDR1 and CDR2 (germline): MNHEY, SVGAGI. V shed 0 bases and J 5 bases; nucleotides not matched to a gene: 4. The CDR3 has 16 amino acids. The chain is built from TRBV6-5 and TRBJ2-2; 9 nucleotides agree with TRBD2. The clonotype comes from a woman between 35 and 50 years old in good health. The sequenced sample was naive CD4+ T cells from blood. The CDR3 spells CASSYSAGGTTGELFF. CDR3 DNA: TGTGCCAGCAGTTACTCGGCGGGGGGGACGACCGGGGAGCTGTTTTTT.